Listed below are T cell receptor beta chains from one sample, sequenced in a study of T cell responses to AZD1222 COVID-19 vaccine. Generated by immunoSEQ multiplex PCR, the TCRdb table keeps only in-frame clones and is missing some. The sample consists of roughly 200,000 clones, about 89% of them appearing once. The sample in question was peripheral blood, obtained 28 days after the second AZD1222 dose. These receptors were obtained from an adult who received the AZD1222 COVID-19 vaccine. Each CDR3 is given with its conserved first and last residue. Fields, in order: V gene, J gene, CDR3 protein.

TRBV2	TRBJ1-1	CASSANRGTEAFF
TRBV19	TRBJ2-5	CASSNPRRETQYF
TRBV7-3	TRBJ2-1	CASSFRARPPYNEQFF
TRBV19	TRBJ2-5	CASSTGQGSGETQYF
TRBV23-1	TRBJ2-3	CASSQCPGLPYTDTQYF
TRBV4-1	TRBJ1-4	CASSQVNLVGYEKLFF
TRBV11-2	TRBJ2-2	CASSLLSGSANTGELFF
TRBV12-5	TRBJ2-3	CASGSRDRALLDTQYF
TRBV2	TRBJ1-3	CASSISGNTIYF
TRBV5-6	TRBJ1-4	CASSLAGPDRGTNEKLFF
TRBV15	TRBJ1-5	CATSRGQAHYQPQHF
TRBV6-5	TRBJ1-2	CASSYTSDRNYGYTF
TRBV28	TRBJ1-1	CASSFGGDGNTEAFF
TRBV27	TRBJ1-1	CASSRLGMNTEAFF
TRBV9	TRBJ2-3	CASSVAAGDTQYF
TRBV21-1	TRBJ2-7	CASNRYKNLSYEQYF
TRBV7-3	TRBJ2-3	CASSLIPVGTDTQYF
TRBV5-5	TRBJ2-3	CASTNKGSPRVDTQYF
TRBV9	TRBJ2-1	CASSVGGSGNEQFF
TRBV5-1	TRBJ2-3	CASGTGTLRGTDTQYF
TRBV7-6	TRBJ2-6	CASSFPTTQDSSGANVLTF
TRBV28	TRBJ1-1	CASSLPGPNTEAFF
TRBV19	TRBJ1-5	CASSDGPEGIRGQPQHF
TRBV5-6	TRBJ1-2	CASSFGDRVDYGYTF
TRBV5-6	TRBJ1-1	CASSGGLGAVDTEAFF
TRBV12-5	TRBJ2-3	CASGLDSSDTQYF
TRBV5-8	TRBJ1-5	CASSPGTELNQPQHF
TRBV28	TRBJ1-2	CASREGSGYTF
TRBV28	TRBJ1-5	CASSFMGGGQPQHF
TRBV5-5	TRBJ1-1	CASSRSAGSTEAFF
TRBV10-2	TRBJ1-1	CASSDEGYTEAFF
TRBV28	TRBJ2-3	CASSWGGDTQYF
TRBV11-3	TRBJ1-4	CASSWGQNEKLFF
TRBV3-1/TRBV3-2	TRBJ2-7	CASSPGDWTVSSYEQYF
TRBV28	TRBJ2-5	CASSFVTAGGPEYF
TRBV20-1	TRBJ1-5	CSASDRGWNQPQHF
TRBV20-1	TRBJ2-1	CSASPSGRGNEQFF
TRBV15	TRBJ1-3	CATSNLRGNGNTIYF
TRBV12-3/TRBV12-4	TRBJ1-2	CASSLGANYGYTF
TRBV19	TRBJ1-1	CATKGIQLWNTEAFF
TRBV3-1/TRBV3-2	TRBJ1-2	CASSHRGAGYTF
TRBV4-3	TRBJ2-7	CASSQEIPSGSYEQYF
TRBV2	TRBJ2-4	CASSYEGQAKNIQYF
TRBV13	TRBJ2-7	CASSSLAVSSYEQYF
TRBV7-9	TRBJ2-7	CASNGRHYEQYF
TRBV7-3	TRBJ2-2	CASSLDRGDTGELFF
TRBV10-2	TRBJ2-5	CASGWTSGQETQYF
TRBV25-1	TRBJ1-3	CASSKGGDGGNTIYF
TRBV7-2	TRBJ1-6	CASSLEEQSSYNSPLHF
TRBV3-1/TRBV3-2	TRBJ2-1	CASSSALYNEQFF
TRBV14	TRBJ2-4	CASSQPQGTANIQYF
TRBV3-1/TRBV3-2	TRBJ1-6	CASSPSGGESPLHF
TRBV24-1	TRBJ2-3	CATSDPRQGTDTQYF
TRBV5-1	TRBJ1-1	CASSPGTGGTEAFF
TRBV11-2	TRBJ1-1	CASSLDPGVNTEAFF
TRBV7-3	TRBJ2-7	CASSLRRTGAYEQYF
TRBV19	TRBJ2-7	CASSIGGGAEEQYF
TRBV28	TRBJ1-2	CASTGRQSYTF
TRBV18	TRBJ1-1	CASSRGMNTEAFF
TRBV20-1	TRBJ2-1	CSARSNEQFF